These 23 T cell receptor beta chains share one sample of origin, sequenced in a study of T cells in Graves' hyperthyroidism and ophthalmopathy. RNA transcripts provided the source from which TCR beta CDR3 regions were amplified. Researchers ran a first-round RT-PCR on the TCR CDR3 using the HTBI primer set. Via MiXCR, TCRdb re-called the multiplex PCR reads, giving one row per CDR3 protein. This sample carries hundreds of thousands of distinct CDR3 sequences, around 20% of them seen once, and the ten largest clones take about 50%. Input material: blood. These receptors all stem from a man in his forties with Graves' ophthalmopathy.

A note on this clonotype: Since a much larger clone is just one base distant, this may be a read error. This sequence joins TRBV5-1 and TRBJ2-7; TRBD2 might be the D (5 bases). V was trimmed by 0 bases and J by 1 base, leaving 11 bases between them. From germline, CDR1 is SGHRS and CDR2 YFSETQ. The CDR3 has 15 residues. The CDR3 coding sequence is TGCGCCAGCAGCTTGGAGGGCGGGCCATCCTACGAGCAGTACTTC. Translated: CASSLEGGPSYEQYF. Combining the CDR3 with reference TRBV5-1 and TRBJ2-7 gives the whole variable domain KAGVTQTPRYLIKTRGQQVTLSCSPISGHRSVSWYQQTPGQGLQFLFEYFSETQRNKGNFPGRFSGRQFSNSRSEMNVSTLELGDSALYLCASSLEGGPSYEQYFGPGTRLTVT.

The gene calls are TRBV24-1 and TRBJ2-3; D call uncertain. The germline V gene encodes CDR1 KGHDR and CDR2 SFDVKD. V lost 4 bases and J lost 9, with 13 bases in between. The CDR3 loop spans 13 amino acids. CDR3 amino acids: CATSEPGRDTQYF. DNA for the CDR3: TGTGCCACCAGTGAGCCTGGTAGAGACACGCAGTATTTT.

This clonotype was observed many times. V usage is TRBV7-3 and J usage is TRBJ2-1; 10 bases fit TRBD2. This CDR3 comprises 15 residues. Germline V gene sequence: CDR1 SGHTA, CDR2 FQGTGA. J lost 7 bases, V lost 8 bases, and 11 bases had no gene match. CDR3 sequence (DNA): TGTGCCAGCCTTTTTAAGCGGGAGGGCAGAAATGAGCAGTTCTTC. Amino acid sequence: CASLFKREGRNEQFF.

This sequence joins TRBV11-3 and TRBJ2-2; TRBD2 might be the D (5 bases). The ends were cut back, 3 bases at V and 4 bases at J, with 12 bases in the middle. The CDR3 runs 15 residues. CDR1 is SGHNT and CDR2 is YENEEA in the germline V gene. In DNA form, the CDR3 reads TGTGCCAGCAGCTTGCTCAAGGCGGGCACCGGGGAGCTGTTTTTT. Encoded protein: CASSLLKAGTGELFF. Looking up the rest from reference TRBV11-3 and TRBJ2-2 gives the full variable domain: EAGVVQSPRYKIIEKKQPVAFWCNPISGHNTLYWYLQNLGQGPELLIRYENEEAVDDSQLPKDRFSAERLKGVDSTLKIQPAELGDSAVYLCASSLLKAGTGELFFGEGSRLTVL.

The V gene is TRBV6-1, the J gene TRBJ2-7; TRBD1 aligns across 7 bases. The CDR3 sequence is 14 residues long. The V gene end was trimmed by 10 bases and the J gene end by 1 base; junction bases not matched to a gene: 10. Germline V CDR1 and CDR2: MNHNS, SASEGT. The CDR3 sequence: CATTLRDSSYEQYF. CDR3 bases: TGTGCCACCACCCTCAGGGACAGTTCCTACGAGCAGTACTTC.

The CDR3 loop is CASSLAPPGQGGRNQPQHF. For the CDR3, the DNA is TGTGCCAGCAGCTTAGCGCCTCCGGGACAGGGGGGTCGCAATCAGCCCCAGCATTTT. The chain carries TRBV7-9 and TRBJ1-5; 11 nucleotides agree with TRBD1. Germline loops: CDR1 SEHNR, CDR2 FQNEAQ (reference sequence). V lost 0 bases and J lost 2; bases outside the gene matches: 9. The length of the CDR3 is 19 residues. The variable domain in full, with the rest retrieved from reference TRBV7-9 and TRBJ1-5, is DTGVSQNPRHKITKRGQNVTFRCDPISEHNRLYWYRQTLGQGPEFLTYFQNEAQLEKSRLLSDRFSAERPKGSFSTLEIQRTEQGDSAMYLCASSLAPPGQGGRNQPQHFGDGTRLSIL.

This clonotype was seen repeatedly, ten times or more. The chain uses TRBV30 and TRBJ1-2, with a possible D match to TRBD1 (5 bases). The ends were cut back, 4 bases at V and 4 bases at J, with 10 bases in the middle. The CDR3 consists of 12 residues. Germline loops: CDR1 GTSNPN, CDR2 SVGIG (reference sequence). The CDR3 loop reads CAWNAGTYGYTF. CDR3 sequence (DNA): TGTGCCTGGAACGCCGGGACCTATGGCTACACCTTC.

The chain recombines TRBV19 with TRBJ2-1; 14 bases agree with TRBD2. From germline, CDR1 is LNHDA and CDR2 SQIVND (reference sequence). The length of the CDR3 is 17 residues. Trimming at V came to 5 bases and at J to 8 bases, leaving 11 bases not matched to a gene. The CDR3 region is CASSETGTSGRGHEQFF. CDR3 DNA sequence: TGTGCCAGTAGTGAGACCGGGACTAGCGGGAGAGGGCATGAGCAGTTCTTC.

Worth noting for this clonotype: A much more abundant neighbour one base away suggests this may be a read error. The CDR3 spells CASSFFEKGITEAFF. The CDR3 nucleotides are TGTGCCAGCAGTTTCTTTGAGAAAGGCATCACTGAAGCTTTCTTT. The chain is built from TRBV6-5 and TRBJ1-1, with D hard to call. This CDR3 has 15 residues. Between the trimmed V and J ends, which lost 4 bases and 4 bases, there was a span of 16 bases. Germline assignment: CDR1 MNHEY and CDR2 SVGAGI.

This clonotype was seen a handful of times. V and J are TRBV9 and TRBJ2-1, with D perhaps TRBD2 (7 bases). The CDR3 is 15 residues long. V was cut by 5 bases and J by 5 bases, with 17 bases left in between. CDR1 is SGDLS, CDR2 YYNGEE, per germline. The chain's CDR3 is CASREGGAGNNEQFF. Written as DNA, the CDR3 is TGTGCCAGCAGAGAGGGGGGGGCGGGGAACAATGAGCAGTTCTTC.

There are many counts of this clonotype. The CDR3 DNA reads TGTGCCAGCAGTGAAGCGGGGCCCCTCTACGAGCAGTACTTC. This translates into CASSEAGPLYEQYF. This chain connects TRBV2 to TRBJ2-7, with a tentative D call TRBD1 (5 bases). From germline, CDR1 is SNHLY and CDR2 FYNNEI. The V end lost 0 bases, the J end lost 3 bases, and 9 bases lay between the germline ends. CDR3 length equals 14 residues.

The V and J genes are TRBV6-2 or TRBV6-3 and TRBJ2-3; D unresolved. This CDR3 is built from 14 residues. Germline lookup yields CDR1 MNHEY and CDR2 SVGEGT. The V and J ends lost 7 bases and 6 bases respectively, with 17 bases between them. DNA for the CDR3: TGTGCCAGCACCTCCACCAATGGCCGGGATACGCAGTATTTT. Translating it yields CASTSTNGRDTQYF.

This clonotype has a count of ten or more. The gene calls are TRBV11-2 and TRBJ2-5; D gene ambiguous. CDR3 length: 11 residues. Germline V CDR1 and CDR2: SGHAT, FQNNGV. The germline V and J ends were trimmed by 3 bases and 5 bases, with 4 bases remaining between them. Written as DNA, the CDR3 is TGTGCCAGCAGCTTTGCGGAGACCCAGTACTTC. Its translation: CASSFAETQYF.

In the case of this clonotype: One end of the junction fails to match germline, which may point to a read error. The CDR3 nucleotides read TGTGCCACCAGCAGAGATAATCGCAGGGAGATCCAGTACTTC. Protein: CATSRDNRREIQYF. The gene calls are TRBV15 and TRBJ2-5; D may match TRBD1 or TRBD2 (5 bases each). CDR3 size: 14 residues. CDR1 and CDR2 from the germline V gene are LNHNV and YYDKDF (reference sequence).

This clonotype was counted many times. The rearrangement links TRBV2 to TRBJ2-1; the D call may be TRBD1 or TRBD2 (5 bases each). Germline-derived CDR1 and CDR2 are SNHLY and FYNNEI. Trimming took 5 bases from V and 8 from J, leaving 19 bases between them. The CDR3 totals 15 residues. The CDR3 DNA sequence: TGTGCCAGCAGTAACATCGGGACCTCCGCCGATGAGCAGTTCTTC. As protein: CASSNIGTSADEQFF.

About this clonotype itself: A much larger clonotype is one base distant, so this may be a read error. The chain carries TRBV2 and TRBJ1-5, with 8 bases matching TRBD1. With 2 bases clipped from V and 3 bases from J, the junction kept 3 bases outside the gene matches. CDR3 length: 15 residues. Germline-derived CDR1 and CDR2 are SNHLY and FYNNEI. CDR3 residues: CASSERGQANQPQHF. CDR3 coding DNA: TGTGCCAGCAGTGAAAGGGGACAGGCCAATCAGCCCCAGCATTTT.

This clonotype was picked up many times. V and J are TRBV12-3 or TRBV12-4 and TRBJ2-7; D may be TRBD1 or TRBD2 (5 bases each). The CDR3 extends over 13 amino acids. The V end was cut by 8 bases, the J end by 3 bases, with 14 bases between. The CDR3 is CASQPGDHYEQYF. CDR3 DNA: TGTGCCAGCCAACCCGGGGACCACTACGAGCAGTACTTC.

This clonotype was found many times. The chain couples TRBV6-2 or TRBV6-3 to TRBJ1-2; D not resolved. Between the trimmed V and J ends, which lost 4 bases and 9 bases, there was a span of 24 bases. The CDR3 totals 16 residues. Germline lookup yields CDR1 MNHEY and CDR2 SVGEGT. DNA of the CDR3: TGTGCCAGCAGTTTAACCCCTACTCCCGGAATAGGAAGCTACACCTTC. Translating gives CASSLTPTPGIGSYTF.

This clonotype showed up many times. The chain employs TRBV20-1 and TRBJ1-2; TRBD1 is a possible D gene (5 bases). V shed 7 bases and J shed 1 base, with 10 bases lying between them. Germline CDR1 and CDR2: DFQATT and SNEGSKA (reference sequence). This CDR3 spans 12 amino acids. In DNA form, the CDR3 reads TGCAGTGTTCCGGGACTTAACTATGGCTACACCTTC. Its protein is CSVPGLNYGYTF.

V usage is TRBV12-3 or TRBV12-4 and J usage is TRBJ2-4; D unclear. The CDR3 covers 15 residues. Trimming took off 7 bases at V and 1 base at J, with 14 bases between the two ends. The CDR3 reads CASTQIFNAKNIQYF. In DNA form, the CDR3 reads TGTGCCAGCACTCAAATATTCAACGCCAAAAACATTCAGTACTTC.

This clonotype turned up a few times. This may come from a read error, since a much larger clone is one base off. The chain recombines TRBV3-1 with TRBJ1-6; D not resolved. The germline CDR1 and CDR2 sequences are LGHDT and YNNKEL (reference sequence). This CDR3 has 16 residues. Between the trimmed V and J ends, which lost 2 bases and 11 bases, there was a span of 19 bases. The CDR3 protein is CASSQRRQLERPPLHF. CDR3 coding DNA: TGTGCCAGCAGCCAACGACGGCAGCTAGAACGACCACCCCTCCACTTT.

This chain uses TRBV7-2 with TRBJ1-6; no reliable D call. CDR3 length: 16 residues. The germline V gene encodes CDR1 SGHTA and CDR2 FQGNSA. V was shortened by 6 bases and J by 0 bases, with 12 bases between the two germline ends. CDR3 coding DNA: TGTGCCAGCAGACCTGACTGGAGCTCCTATAATTCACCCCTCCACTTT. It is translated as CASRPDWSSYNSPLHF.

This clonotype was detected ten times or more. Mismatch with germline at one junction end may stem from a read error. This chain joins TRBV5-1 and TRBJ2-2, with TRBD2 matching over 8 bases. The CDR3 runs 14 residues. Germline V CDR1 and CDR2: SGHRS, YFSETQ. CDR3 amino acids: CASSLAGNTGELFF. The CDR3 DNA is TGTGCCAGCAGCTTAGCGGGAAACACCGGGGAGCTGTTTTTT.